A selection of T cell receptor beta chains follows, all from one sample in a study of Graves' ophthalmopathy and Graves' hyperthyroidism. TCRdb recomputed calls from the multiplex PCR reads with MiXCR, one row per CDR3 protein. Of roughly 600,000 distinct CDR3 sequences listed, about two fifths were seen once; the top ten hold about 4%. Sequenced input: peripheral blood or thyroid tissue (not recorded which). All receptors come from an adult man with Graves' hyperthyroidism. Both conserved end residues are part of each CDR3. D genes are given only for firm matches. Clone size is shown for a subset of rows, as once, few, many or a class of expanded clone.

many,TRBV7-9,-,TRBJ2-7,TGTGCCAGCAGCTTTGGGGGAGTTCCCCCCTACGAGCAGTACTTC,CASSFGGVPPYEQYF
few,TRBV3-1,-,TRBJ1-5,TGTGCCAGCAGCCAAGATCTCCGGGTTGGCAATCAGCCCCAGCATTTT,CASSQDLRVGNQPQHF
-,TRBV5-1,TRBD1,TRBJ2-5,TGCGCCAGCAGCTCTTCGGGACAGACGGGAGAGACCCAGTACTTC,CASSSSGQTGETQYF
-,TRBV24-1,-,TRBJ1-5,TGTGCCACCAGTGGAAACAGGGGCAATCAGCCCCAGCATTTT,CATSGNRGNQPQHF
many,TRBV7-8,-,TRBJ2-7,TGTGCCAGCAGCTTAGACATATCCTACGAGCAGTACTTC,CASSLDISYEQYF
-,TRBV7-9,-,TRBJ2-1,TGTGCCAGCAGCTTAGTTCCAGGGAAGGGGAACAATGAGCAGTTCTTC,CASSLVPGKGNNEQFF
many,TRBV29-1,TRBD2,TRBJ2-7,TGCAGCGTTGCTTCGTTGACTAGCGGGAGGTTGTACGAGCAGTACTTC,CSVASLTSGRLYEQYF
many,TRBV19,-,TRBJ2-7,TGTGCCAGTAGTGGGGGTAAAAGGGTCTACGAGCAGTACTTC,CASSGGKRVYEQYF
many,TRBV7-9,-,TRBJ1-2,TGTGCCAGCAGCTTAGAAGTCGGGACCTATGGCTACACCTTC,CASSLEVGTYGYTF
many,TRBV2,-,TRBJ2-7,TGTGCCAGCAGTCGACTCCCCCCGAGTCCCCACGAGCAGTACTTC,CASSRLPPSPHEQYF
many,TRBV29-1,TRBD1,TRBJ2-5,TGCAGCGCTACAGGGGAACAGCTCGAGTACTTC,CSATGEQLEYF
-,TRBV29-1,-,TRBJ1-2,TGCAGCGTAGGGTCCGGGAACTATGGCTACACCTTC,CSVGSGNYGYTF
many,TRBV9,TRBD1,TRBJ1-1,TGTGCCAGCAGCTACGGGACAGGTACAAACACTGAAGCTTTCTTT,CASSYGTGTNTEAFF
-,TRBV12-3/TRBV12-4,-,TRBJ1-2,TGTGCCAGCAGTTTAATATTGTTTGGAATACATGGCTACACCTTC,CASSLILFGIHGYTF
few,TRBV7-8,TRBD1,TRBJ2-7,TGTGCCAGCAGCTTCATCTTAGGACAGGGGGACGACGAGCAGTACTTC,CASSFILGQGDDEQYF
-,TRBV25-1,TRBD2,TRBJ2-7,TGTGCCAGCACCAGAGGTGGTCTAGCGGGTAACGAGCAGTACTTC,CASTRGGLAGNEQYF
few,TRBV2,-,TRBJ1-4,TGTGCCAGCAGTGAAGGGATAGGAGGGGACATCGAAAAACTGTTTTTT,CASSEGIGGDIEKLFF
few,TRBV2,TRBD1,TRBJ1-2,TGTGCCAGCAGTCCCCGACAGGGTAAAATCAATGGCTACACCTTC,CASSPRQGKINGYTF
once,TRBV11-2,-,TRBJ2-2,TGTGCCAGCAGCTTAGAGGGGACCAGGGAGCTGTTTTTT,CASSLEGTRELFF
-,TRBV5-8,-,TRBJ2-2,TGTGCCAGCAGCTCCCCGAGGACAGAAACGAACACCGGGGAGCTGTTTTTT,CASSSPRTETNTGELFF
many,TRBV12-3/TRBV12-4,TRBD1,TRBJ1-1,TGTGCCAGCAGAAGGACAGGGGAGGATACTGAAGCTTTCTTT,CASRRTGEDTEAFF
once,TRBV5-1,TRBD2,TRBJ2-3,TGCGCCAGCAGCACTGGACTAGCGGGGGGAACCAGCACAGATACGCAGTATTTT,CASSTGLAGGTSTDTQYF
-,TRBV10-2,-,TRBJ2-5,TGCGCCAGCAGTGCCCTCCTAGCAGCCCAGTACTTC,CASSALLAAQYF
-,TRBV7-6,TRBD1,TRBJ1-5,TGTGCCAGCAGCTTAGAATTTGCGGGACAGGGGCTCCAGCCCCAGCATTTT,CASSLEFAGQGLQPQHF
once,TRBV5-1,-,TRBJ2-5,TGCGCCGGCAGCTTGGCAGAGACCCAGTACTTC,CAGSLAETQYF
many,TRBV2,-,TRBJ2-6,TGTGCCAGCAGTGATTGGTCGTCGGCCAACGTCCTGACTTTC,CASSDWSSANVLTF
few,TRBV20-1,-,TRBJ1-4,TGCAGTGCTTCCCAGGGGAACAATGAAAAACTGTTTTTT,CSASQGNNEKLFF
-,TRBV11-1,-,TRBJ1-4,TGTGCCAGCAACTTGGGACAACGTAATGAAAAACTGTTTTTT,CASNLGQRNEKLFF
-,TRBV10-3,-,TRBJ1-1,TGTGCCATCACCCCGGACGCGGTTGAAGCTTTCTTT,CAITPDAVEAFF
-,TRBV12-3/TRBV12-4,TRBD1,TRBJ1-2,TGTGCCAGCAGTTTAATGTCGGGACAGGGAACGTCGGTCGGCTACACCTTC,CASSLMSGQGTSVGYTF
many,TRBV2,TRBD1,TRBJ1-6,TGTGCCAGCAGTGAAGACAGGGGGCGATGGCCACCCCTCCACTTT,CASSEDRGRWPPLHF
many,TRBV20-1,-,TRBJ2-5,TGCAGTGCCAGGGGTACAGGTTTGGAGACCCAGTACTTC,CSARGTGLETQYF
many,TRBV9,TRBD1,TRBJ2-2,TGTGCCAGCAGCCGGACAGGGGTAGACACCGGGGAGCTGTTTTTT,CASSRTGVDTGELFF
-,TRBV6-6,-,TRBJ1-1,TGTGCCAGCAGTGATTCTCGGAGGGGGACTGAAGCTTTCTTT,CASSDSRRGTEAFF
-,TRBV29-1,-,TRBJ2-5,TGCAGCGTTGTCCCGGGGTGGACCCAGTACTTC,CSVVPGWTQYF
-,TRBV7-2,TRBD1,TRBJ1-2,TGTGCCAGCAGCTTATCGACAGGGGGCGCGATCTATGGCTACACCTTC,CASSLSTGGAIYGYTF
-,TRBV20-1,TRBD2,TRBJ2-7,TGCAGTGCTAGAACCATTAGCGGGGGGCCCCACGAGCAGTACTTC,CSARTISGGPHEQYF
many,TRBV7-9,-,TRBJ1-2,TGTGCCAGCAGCTTAGCGAGGGTCAGGGATGGCTACACCTTC,CASSLARVRDGYTF
-,TRBV2,-,TRBJ1-5,TGTGCCAGCAGCTTGATGGGCTCCAATCAGCCCCGGCATTTT,CASSLMGSNQPRHF
-,TRBV7-8,-,TRBJ1-5,TGTGCCAGCAGCATCGTAAGGGGGGTTCAGCCCCAGCATTTT,CASSIVRGVQPQHF
many,TRBV7-7,-,TRBJ2-2,TGTGCTAGCAGCTTAGGAAGTCCCGGGGCAGGGGCCGGGGAGCTGTTTTTT,CASSLGSPGAGAGELFF
-,TRBV7-2,TRBD1,TRBJ1-2,TGTGCCAGCAGCAGACAGGGGGCGTTAAGATCGAGGGGCTACACCTTC,CASSRQGALRSRGYTF
-,TRBV27,-,TRBJ2-7,TGTGCCAGCAGTTTATCGAGGGCAGGGTTTTTCTACGAGCAGTACTTC,CASSLSRAGFFYEQYF
few,TRBV25-1,TRBD1,TRBJ2-3,TGTGCCAGCAGTGAATCGGCCCTCCAGGGGGCGGACACAGATACGCAGTATTTT,CASSESALQGADTDTQYF
-,TRBV6-5,-,TRBJ1-1,TGTGCCAGCAGTTACTCGGGTCGGCAGGCAGGTAGTCCTGAAGCTTTCTTT,CASSYSGRQAGSPEAFF
-,TRBV5-5,-,TRBJ2-7,TGTGCCAGCAGCTCCAACGGGGCGGTGGACTACGAGCAGTACTTC,CASSSNGAVDYEQYF
-,TRBV20-1,-,TRBJ1-2,TGCAGTGCTAGAGCCGGACAAGTCAACTATGGCTACACCTTC,CSARAGQVNYGYTF
-,TRBV29-1,-,TRBJ2-7,TGCAGCTTAGCGGACGGGGGCGAGCAGTACTTC,CSLADGGEQYF
many,TRBV12-3/TRBV12-4,-,TRBJ2-7,TGTGCCAGCAGTTTTGGCGCGGACAGTACCTACGAGCAGTACTTC,CASSFGADSTYEQYF
-,TRBV7-9,TRBD1,TRBJ2-1,TGTGCCAGCAGGAGGGCAGGGGGTTTTAGCAATGAGCAGTTCTTC,CASRRAGGFSNEQFF
-,TRBV12-3/TRBV12-4,TRBD1,TRBJ1-4,TGTGCCAGCAGTCAGACAGGGTTTTGGGTTAATGAAAAACTGTTTTTT,CASSQTGFWVNEKLFF